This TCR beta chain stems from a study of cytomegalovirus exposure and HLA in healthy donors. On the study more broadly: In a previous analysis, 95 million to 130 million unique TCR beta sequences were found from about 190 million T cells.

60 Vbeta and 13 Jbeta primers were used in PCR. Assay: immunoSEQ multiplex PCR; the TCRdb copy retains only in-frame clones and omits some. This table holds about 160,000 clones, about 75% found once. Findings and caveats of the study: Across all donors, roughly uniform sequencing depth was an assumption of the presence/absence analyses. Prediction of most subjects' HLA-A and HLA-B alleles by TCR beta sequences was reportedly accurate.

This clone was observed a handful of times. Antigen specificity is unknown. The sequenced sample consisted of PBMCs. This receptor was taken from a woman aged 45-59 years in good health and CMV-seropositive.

CDR3: CASSDVGGGYAEYSNQPQHF. Written as DNA, the CDR3 is TGTGCCAGCAGTGATGTTGGAGGCGGATACGCGGAATATAGCAATCAGCCCCAGCATTTT. The V gene is TRBV2, the J gene TRBJ1-5; D is ambiguous. Trimming took 3 bases from V and 0 from J, leaving 24 bases between them. CDR1 and CDR2 (germline): SNHLY, FYNNEI. The CDR3 length is 20 residues.